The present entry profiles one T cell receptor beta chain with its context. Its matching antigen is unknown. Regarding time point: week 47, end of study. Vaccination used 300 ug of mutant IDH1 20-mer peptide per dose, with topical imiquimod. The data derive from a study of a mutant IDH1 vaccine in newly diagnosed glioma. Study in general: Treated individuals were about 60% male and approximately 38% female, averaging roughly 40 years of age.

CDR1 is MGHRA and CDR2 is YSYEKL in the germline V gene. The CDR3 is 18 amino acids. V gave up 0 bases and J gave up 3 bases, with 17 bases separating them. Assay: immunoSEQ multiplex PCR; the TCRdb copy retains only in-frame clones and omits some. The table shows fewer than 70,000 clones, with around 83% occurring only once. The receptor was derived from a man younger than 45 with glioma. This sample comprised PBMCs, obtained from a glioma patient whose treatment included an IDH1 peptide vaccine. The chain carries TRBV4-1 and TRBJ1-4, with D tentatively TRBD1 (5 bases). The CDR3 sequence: CASSQDQVGVVSNEKLFF. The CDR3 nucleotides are TGCGCCAGCAGCCAAGATCAGGTGGGGGTTGTGTCTAATGAAAAACTGTTTTTT.